The present entry profiles one T cell receptor (beta chain) with its context. This sample is drawn from a study of T cell responses to AZD1222 COVID-19 vaccine. Method: immunoSEQ multiplex PCR; TCRdb's copy keeps in-frame clones and lacks some. Of about 180,000 clones in the sample, 90% to 95% were seen once. The CDR3 extends over 13 amino acids. The germline V gene encodes CDR1 SGHRS and CDR2 YFSETQ. Trimming took 0 bases from V and 0 from J, leaving 1 base between them. The clonotype was recovered from an adult who received the AZD1222 COVID-19 vaccine. The rearrangement joins TRBV5-1 to TRBJ2-1; D gene unclear. Source: peripheral blood, taken 28 days after the second AZD1222 dose. CDR3 in amino acids: CASSLGSYNEQFF. The CDR3 nucleotides read TGCGCCAGCAGCTTGGGCTCCTACAATGAGCAGTTCTTC.